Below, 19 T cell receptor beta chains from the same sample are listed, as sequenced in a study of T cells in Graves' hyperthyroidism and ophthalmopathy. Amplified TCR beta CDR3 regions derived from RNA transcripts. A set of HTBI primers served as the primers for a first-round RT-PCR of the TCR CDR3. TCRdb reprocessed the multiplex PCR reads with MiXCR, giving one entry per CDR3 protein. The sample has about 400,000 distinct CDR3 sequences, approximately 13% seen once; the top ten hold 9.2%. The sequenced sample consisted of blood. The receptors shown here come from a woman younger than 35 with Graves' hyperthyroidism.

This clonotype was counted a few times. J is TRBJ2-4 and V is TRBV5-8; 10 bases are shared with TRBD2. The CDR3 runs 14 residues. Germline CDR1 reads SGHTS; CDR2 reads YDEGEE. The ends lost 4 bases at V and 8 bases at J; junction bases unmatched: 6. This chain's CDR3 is CASSPASGSDIQYF. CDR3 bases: TGTGCCAGCAGCCCGGCTAGCGGGAGTGACATTCAGTACTTC.

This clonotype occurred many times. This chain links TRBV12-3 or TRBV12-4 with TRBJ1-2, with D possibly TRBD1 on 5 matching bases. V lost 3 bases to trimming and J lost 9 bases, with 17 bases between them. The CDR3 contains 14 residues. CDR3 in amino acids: CASSLRGGAISYTF. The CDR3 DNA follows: TGTGCCAGCAGTTTGAGGGGTGGCGCGATTAGCTACACCTTC.

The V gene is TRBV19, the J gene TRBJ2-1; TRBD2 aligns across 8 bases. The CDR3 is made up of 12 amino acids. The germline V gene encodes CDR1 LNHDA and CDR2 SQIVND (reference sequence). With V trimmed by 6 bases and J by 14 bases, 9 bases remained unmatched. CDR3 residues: CASRLKGAGEFF. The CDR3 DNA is TGTGCCAGTAGGCTGAAAGGAGCGGGGGAGTTCTTC. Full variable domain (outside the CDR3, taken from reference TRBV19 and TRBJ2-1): DGGITQSPKYLFRKEGQNVTLSCEQNLNHDAMYWYRQDPGQGLRLIYYSQIVNDFQKGDIAEGYSVSREKKESFPLTVTSAQKNPTAFYLCASRLKGAGEFFGPGTRLTVL.

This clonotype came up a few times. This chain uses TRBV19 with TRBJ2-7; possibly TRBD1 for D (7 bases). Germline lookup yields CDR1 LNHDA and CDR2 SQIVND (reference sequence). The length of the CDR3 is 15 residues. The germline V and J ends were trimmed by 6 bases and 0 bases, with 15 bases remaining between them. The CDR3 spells CASSSQGGSSYEQYF. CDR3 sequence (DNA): TGTGCCAGTAGCTCCCAGGGGGGAAGCTCCTACGAGCAGTACTTC.

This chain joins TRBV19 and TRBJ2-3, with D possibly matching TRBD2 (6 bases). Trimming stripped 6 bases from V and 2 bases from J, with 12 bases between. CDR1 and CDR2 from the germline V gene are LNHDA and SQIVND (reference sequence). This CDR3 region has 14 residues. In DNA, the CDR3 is TGTGCCAGTAGCCGGACGGACTACACAGATACGCAGTATTTT. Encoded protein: CASSRTDYTDTQYF.

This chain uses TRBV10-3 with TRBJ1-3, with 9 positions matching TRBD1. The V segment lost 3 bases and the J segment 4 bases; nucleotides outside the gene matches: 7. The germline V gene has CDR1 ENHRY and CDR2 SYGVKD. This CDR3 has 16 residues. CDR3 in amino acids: CAISDPGQGKGNTIYF. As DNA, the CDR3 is TGTGCCATCAGTGACCCAGGACAGGGGAAAGGAAACACCATATATTTT.

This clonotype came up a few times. The CDR3 DNA reads as TGTGCCACCAGCAGAGATCGATCAGGGGGCTATCAGCCCCAGCATTTT. Translating it yields CATSRDRSGGYQPQHF. The gene calls are TRBV15 and TRBJ1-5; 8 bases agree with TRBD1. Germline CDR1 and CDR2: LNHNV and YYDKDF (reference sequence). The CDR3 runs 16 residues. V lost 0 bases, J lost 5 bases, and 6 bases stayed unmatched.

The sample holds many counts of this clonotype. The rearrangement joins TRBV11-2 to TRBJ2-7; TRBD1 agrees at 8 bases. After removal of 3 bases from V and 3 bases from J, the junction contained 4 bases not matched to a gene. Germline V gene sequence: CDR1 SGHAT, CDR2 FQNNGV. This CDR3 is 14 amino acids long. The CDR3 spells CASSLGQELYEQYF. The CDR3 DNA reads TGTGCCAGCAGCTTGGGACAGGAACTCTACGAGCAGTACTTC.

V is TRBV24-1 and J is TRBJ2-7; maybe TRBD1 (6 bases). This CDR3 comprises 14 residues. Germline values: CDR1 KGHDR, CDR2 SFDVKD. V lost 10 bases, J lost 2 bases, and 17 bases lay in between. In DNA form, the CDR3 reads TGTGCCACGAGCCCGACAGGCGAAGCCTACGAGCAGTACTTC. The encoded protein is CATSPTGEAYEQYF.

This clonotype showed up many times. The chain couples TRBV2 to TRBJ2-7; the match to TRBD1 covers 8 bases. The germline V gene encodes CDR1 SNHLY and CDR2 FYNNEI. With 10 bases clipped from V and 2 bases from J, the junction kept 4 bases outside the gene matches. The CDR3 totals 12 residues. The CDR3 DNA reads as TGTGCCACCGGACAGGGTCCCTACGAGCAGTACTTC. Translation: CATGQGPYEQYF.

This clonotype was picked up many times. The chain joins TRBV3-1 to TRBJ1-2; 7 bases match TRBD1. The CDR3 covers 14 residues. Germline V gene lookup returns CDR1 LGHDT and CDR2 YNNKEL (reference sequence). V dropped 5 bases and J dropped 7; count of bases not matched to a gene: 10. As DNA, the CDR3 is TGTGCCAGCAGCACCCGTGGGACAGCTATTGGCTACACCTTC. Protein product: CASSTRGTAIGYTF.

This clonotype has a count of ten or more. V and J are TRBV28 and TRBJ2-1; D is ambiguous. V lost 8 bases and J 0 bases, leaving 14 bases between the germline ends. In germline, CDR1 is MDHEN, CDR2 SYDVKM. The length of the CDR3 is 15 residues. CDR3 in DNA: TGTGCCAGCTCCTCCAGCCATATCTCCTACAATGAGCAGTTCTTC. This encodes CASSSSHISYNEQFF. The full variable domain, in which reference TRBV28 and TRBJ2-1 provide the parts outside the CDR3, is DVKVTQSSRYLVKRTGEKVFLECVQDMDHENMFWYRQDPGLGLRLIYFSYDVKMKEKGDIPEGYSVSREKKERFSLILESASTNQTSMYLCASSSSHISYNEQFFGPGTRLTVL.

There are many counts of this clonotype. Here the CDR3 DNA reads TGTGCCAGCAGTCAGTCCGGGGGTCAAAATCAGCCCCAGCATTTT. It translates to CASSQSGGQNQPQHF. This sequence joins TRBV28 and TRBJ1-5; D might be TRBD1 (5 bases). This CDR3 comprises 15 residues. V was pared by 5 bases and J by 4 bases, with 15 bases between. Germline assignment: CDR1 MDHEN and CDR2 SYDVKM. Full variable domain (rest looked up from reference TRBV28 and TRBJ1-5): DVKVTQSSRYLVKRTGEKVFLECVQDMDHENMFWYRQDPGLGLRLIYFSYDVKMKEKGDIPEGYSVSREKKERFSLILESASTNQTSMYLCASSQSGGQNQPQHFGDGTRLSIL.

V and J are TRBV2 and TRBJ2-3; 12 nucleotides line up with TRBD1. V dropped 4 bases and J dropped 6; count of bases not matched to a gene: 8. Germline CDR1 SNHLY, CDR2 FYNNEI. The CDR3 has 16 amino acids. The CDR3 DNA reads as TGTGCCAGCAGTGGCCGGGACAGGGGGCAGGCGGATACGCAGTATTTT. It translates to CASSGRDRGQADTQYF.

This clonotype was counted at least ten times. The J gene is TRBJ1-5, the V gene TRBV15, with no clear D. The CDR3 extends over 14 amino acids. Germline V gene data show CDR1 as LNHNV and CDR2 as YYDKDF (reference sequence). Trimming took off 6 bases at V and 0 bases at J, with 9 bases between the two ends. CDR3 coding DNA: TGTGCCACCAGTGTGGGCTATAGCAATCAGCCCCAGCATTTT. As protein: CATSVGYSNQPQHF.

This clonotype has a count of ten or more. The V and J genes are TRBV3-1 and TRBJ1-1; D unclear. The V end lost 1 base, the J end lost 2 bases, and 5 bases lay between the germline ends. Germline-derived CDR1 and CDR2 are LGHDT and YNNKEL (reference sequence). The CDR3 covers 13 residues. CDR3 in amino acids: CASSQVTNTEAFF. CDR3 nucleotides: TGTGCCAGCAGCCAAGTGACCAACACTGAAGCTTTCTTT. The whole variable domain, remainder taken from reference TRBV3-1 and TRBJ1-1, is DTAVSQTPKYLVTQMGNDKSIKCEQNLGHDTMYWYKQDSKKFLKIMFSYNNKELIINETVPNRFSPKSPDKAHLNLHINSLELGDSAVYFCASSQVTNTEAFFGQGTRLTVV.

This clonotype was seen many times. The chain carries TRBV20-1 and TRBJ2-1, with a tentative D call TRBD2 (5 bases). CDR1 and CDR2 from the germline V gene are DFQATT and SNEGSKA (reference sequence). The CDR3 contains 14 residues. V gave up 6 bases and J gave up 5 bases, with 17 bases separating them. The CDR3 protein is CSANPSRGNNEQFF. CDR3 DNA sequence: TGCAGTGCCAATCCTAGCCGAGGGAACAATGAGCAGTTCTTC.

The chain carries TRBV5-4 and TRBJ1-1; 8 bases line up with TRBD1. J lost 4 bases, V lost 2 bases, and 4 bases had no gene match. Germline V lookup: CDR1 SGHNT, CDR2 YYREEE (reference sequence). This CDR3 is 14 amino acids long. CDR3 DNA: TGTGCCAGCAGCTTCAACACAGGGGGCACTGAAGCTTTCTTT. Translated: CASSFNTGGTEAFF.

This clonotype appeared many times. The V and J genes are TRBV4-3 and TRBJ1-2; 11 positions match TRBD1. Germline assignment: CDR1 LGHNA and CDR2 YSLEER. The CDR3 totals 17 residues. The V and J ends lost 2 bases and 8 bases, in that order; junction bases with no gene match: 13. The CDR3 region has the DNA TGCGCCAGCAGCCAATTCCCGGGAGGGACAGGGGGTCGCGGCTACACCTTC. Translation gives CASSQFPGGTGGRGYTF.